The next 25 T cell receptor beta chains were all read from a single sample in a study of lymphopenia after photon versus proton radiotherapy. TCRdb's table, derived via immunoSEQ multiplex PCR, lists solely in-frame clones and lacks some. The sample consists of approximately 47,000 clones, 65% to 90% of them appearing once. The sequencing used peripheral blood, collected from a patient treated with photon-based radiotherapy. The source of these receptors is a man aged 35-49 years with gastric cancer.

This rearrangement joins TRBV10-3 to TRBJ1-2; D is perhaps TRBD1 (6 bases). The CDR3 consists of 13 residues. Per germline, CDR1 ENHRY and CDR2 SYGVKD. V lost 0 bases to trimming and J lost 7 bases, with 9 bases between them. This CDR3 is CAISESTGTGYTF. CDR3 DNA sequence: TGTGCCATCAGTGAGTCTACAGGGACTGGCTACACCTTC.

CDR3 DNA: TGTGCCACCTCCCTGTTCGGGGGCTACAATGAGCAGTTCTTC. This gives the protein CATSLFGGYNEQFF. J is TRBJ2-1 and V is TRBV18; perhaps TRBD2 as D (6 bases). The V and J ends lost 10 bases and 3 bases respectively, with 16 bases between them. The CDR3 consists of 14 residues. Germline V gives CDR1 KGHSH, CDR2 LQKENI.

V gene TRBV21-1 combines with J gene TRBJ1-1; the D segment call TRBD1 is taken from the table without a DNA check. TRBV21-1 is a pseudogene. The CDR3 length is 14 residues. The CDR3 bases are TGTGCCAGCAGCGACGACAGGGAGAGGACTGAAGCTTTCTTT. Amino acids: CASSDDRERTEAFF.

V is TRBV5-4 and J is TRBJ2-7; the D is unclear. Trimming shortened V by 4 bases and J by 4 bases, and 18 bases separated the two germline ends. CDR1 is SGHNT and CDR2 is YYREEE in the germline V gene (reference sequence). This CDR3 contains 15 residues. The CDR3 DNA reads TGTGCCAGCAGCCCGCAGGCTCCCAAACGATACGAGCAGTACTTC. Translating it yields CASSPQAPKRYEQYF. Filled out from reference TRBV5-4 and TRBJ2-7, the complete variable domain reads ETGVTQSPTHLIKTRGQQVTLRCSSQSGHNTVSWYQQALGQGPQFIFQYYREEENGRGNFPPRFSGLQFPNYSSELNVNALELDDSALYLCASSPQAPKRYEQYFGPGTRLTVT.

Here the CDR3 reads CASSLDGGGHEQYF. The CDR3 region has the DNA TGTGCCAGCAGCTTGGACGGGGGAGGCCACGAGCAGTACTTC. The gene calls are TRBV5-4 and TRBJ2-7; perhaps TRBD2 as D (6 bases). Germline V gene sequence: CDR1 SGHNT, CDR2 YYREEE (reference sequence). The V end was cut by 0 bases, the J end by 5 bases, with 12 bases between. The CDR3 covers 14 residues.

This clone showed up just a few times. V is TRBV2 and J is TRBJ1-1; no firm D call. The germline CDR1 and CDR2 sequences are SNHLY and FYNNEI. V was pared by 7 bases and J by 2 bases, with 8 bases between. The CDR3 spans 12 residues. CDR3 protein: CASTFANTEAFF. CDR3 coding DNA: TGTGCCAGCACGTTCGCCAACACTGAAGCTTTCTTT.

The chain employs TRBV7-6 and TRBJ2-2; D is perhaps TRBD1 (6 bases). Trimming removed 4 bases at V and 6 bases at J, with 12 bases between. Germline lookup yields CDR1 SGHVS and CDR2 FNYEAQ. This CDR3 comprises 14 residues. The CDR3 nucleotides are TGTGCCAGCAGCTCATCAGGGGTCGCCGGGGAGCTGTTTTTT. It yields the protein CASSSSGVAGELFF.

CDR3 bases: TGTGCCAGCAGCTCACCGGGACAGATCTATGGCTACACCTTC. The encoded protein is CASSSPGQIYGYTF. The chain links TRBV9 to TRBJ1-2; 7 bases align to TRBD1. The CDR3 has 14 residues. Germline V CDR1 and CDR2: SGDLS, YYNGEE. The ends lost 4 bases at V and 4 bases at J; junction bases unmatched: 7.

The V gene is TRBV5-6, the J gene TRBJ1-2; D not certain. V lost 4 bases and J 0 bases, leaving 13 bases between the germline ends. The CDR3 is 15 amino acids. Germline CDR1 reads SGHDT; CDR2 reads YYEEEE. The CDR3 DNA sequence: TGTGCCAGCAGCCCCTCGTATGAGGCTAACTATGGCTACACCTTC. It specifies CASSPSYEANYGYTF.

The rearrangement links TRBV27 to TRBJ2-3; D is tentatively TRBD1 or TRBD2 (6 bases each). The germline gives CDR1 MNHEY, CDR2 SMNVEV (reference sequence). This CDR3 is built from 16 residues. Trimming cost V 4 bases and J 2 bases, with 16 bases left between them. CDR3 nucleotide sequence: TGTGCCAGCAGTTCCGTTGGAGGGGGAATCACAGATACGCAGTATTTT. It specifies CASSSVGGGITDTQYF.

V usage is TRBV30 and J usage is TRBJ2-7; the match to TRBD1 covers 11 bases. With 1 base clipped from V and 6 bases from J, the junction kept 8 bases outside the gene matches. Germline CDR1 reads GTSNPN; CDR2 reads SVGIG (reference sequence). The CDR3 runs to 15 residues. This CDR3 is CAWSAWGQGVAEQYF. The CDR3 DNA reads as TGTGCCTGGAGTGCCTGGGGACAGGGGGTTGCCGAGCAGTACTTC.

This rearrangement joins TRBV19 to TRBJ2-3; D uncertain. CDR1 is LNHDA, CDR2 SQIVND, per germline (reference sequence). The CDR3 runs 12 residues. Trimming removed 1 base at V and 5 bases at J, with 4 bases between. This CDR3 reads CASSIARDTQYF. The CDR3 DNA sequence: TGTGCCAGTAGTATAGCCCGAGATACGCAGTATTTT.

In this sample, this clone turned up a few times. The gene calls are TRBV19 and TRBJ1-5, with unresolved D. The CDR3 extends over 13 amino acids. V lost 4 bases, J lost 4 bases, and 8 bases lay in between. In germline, CDR1 is LNHDA, CDR2 SQIVND (reference sequence). CDR3 bases: TGTGCCAGTAGTAGGAGTGAGAATCAGCCCCAGCATTTT. Translation: CASSRSENQPQHF.

This chain joins TRBV7-2 and TRBJ2-3; the D gene is possibly TRBD2 (6 bases). Trimming took 4 bases from V and 5 from J, leaving 16 bases between them. The CDR3 has 15 amino acids. CDR1 is SGHTA and CDR2 is FQGNSA in the germline V gene. In nucleotides, the CDR3 is TGTGCCAGCAGCTGGGGTTGGGGGGAGAAAGATACGCAGTATTTT. This gives the protein CASSWGWGEKDTQYF.

J is TRBJ1-3 and V is TRBV9; no definite D call. Germline V gene data show CDR1 as SGDLS and CDR2 as YYNGEE. The V end lost 4 bases, the J end lost 0 bases, and 8 bases lay between the germline ends. The CDR3 spans 14 residues. CDR3 bases: TGTGCCAGCAGCCCACGGATCTCTGGAAACACCATATATTTT. This gives the protein CASSPRISGNTIYF.

The chain carries TRBV2 and TRBJ2-4, with 11 bases lining up with TRBD1. After removal of 4 bases from V and 9 bases from J, the junction contained 5 bases not matched to a gene. CDR3 length: 14 residues. Germline lookup yields CDR1 SNHLY and CDR2 FYNNEI. CDR3 coding DNA: TGTGCCAGCAGTGGAGCCGGGACAGGGGGCATTCAGTACTTC. Encoded protein: CASSGAGTGGIQYF.

This clone occurred once. The J gene is TRBJ1-6, the V gene TRBV5-6; tentative D call: TRBD1 (5 bases). Germline V gene data show CDR1 as SGHDT and CDR2 as YYEEEE. CDR3 size: 18 residues. The ends were cut back, 6 bases at V and 5 bases at J, with 24 bases in the middle. CDR3 nucleotide sequence: TGTGCCAGCACCGAGGGGTTTAGGGCAGATCCTGATAATTCACCCCTCCACTTT. It codes for CASTEGFRADPDNSPLHF.

The chain links TRBV6-5 to TRBJ2-1; tentatively, D is TRBD2 (6 bases). The CDR3 loop spans 14 amino acids. V was clipped by 6 bases and J by 3 bases, with 12 bases between them. CDR1 and CDR2 from the germline V gene are MNHEY and SVGAGI. CDR3 nucleotides: TGTGCCAGCAGCCGGGACGGGGGCTACAATGAGCAGTTCTTC. Its protein product is CASSRDGGYNEQFF.

This clone was observed a handful of times. This CDR3 reads CASSQGAIWGGELFF. The CDR3 nucleotides are TGCGCCAGCAGCCAAGGGGCAATATGGGGCGGGGAGCTGTTTTTT. The rearrangement links TRBV4-3 to TRBJ2-2; D is undetermined. The CDR3 covers 15 residues. Trimming left V 1 base short and J 7 bases short, with 13 bases between. CDR1 is LGHNA and CDR2 is YSLEER in the germline V gene.

The chain employs TRBV5-1 and TRBJ2-7; D not certain. Between the trimmed V and J ends, which lost 0 bases and 4 bases, there was a span of 8 bases. From germline, CDR1 is SGHRS and CDR2 YFSETQ. This CDR3 spans 13 amino acids. CDR3 region: CASSLAYDYEQYF. The CDR3 DNA is TGCGCCAGCAGCTTGGCGTATGATTACGAGCAGTACTTC.

Only one count was recorded for this clone. The chain is built from TRBV6-6 and TRBJ1-1, with 9 bases fitting TRBD1. The CDR3 has 13 amino acids. V shed 6 bases, J shed 8 bases, and the junction held 7 bases outside the gene matches. Germline CDR1 reads MNHNY; CDR2 reads SVGAGI (reference sequence). CDR3 DNA sequence: TGTGCCAGCAGCCTCACACAGGGGGCCGAAGCTTTCTTT. Protein product: CASSLTQGAEAFF.

The chain links TRBV30 to TRBJ2-3; tentative D call: TRBD1 (6 bases). The length of the CDR3 is 16 residues. CDR1 GTSNPN and CDR2 SVGIG come from the germline V gene (reference sequence). Trimming took 0 bases from V and 3 from J, leaving 16 bases between them. In DNA, the CDR3 is TGTGCCTGGAGTGTAGGGCAGGGGACACCAACAGATACGCAGTATTTT. Translating it yields CAWSVGQGTPTDTQYF.

This clone was seen once. This sequence joins TRBV4-3 and TRBJ1-2, with 8 bases aligning to TRBD1. Looked up from germline, CDR1 is LGHNA and CDR2 is YSLEER. This CDR3 spans 14 amino acids. Germline trimming cut 0 bases from V and 8 bases from J; bases unmatched to any gene: 5. CDR3 nucleotide sequence: TGCGCCAGCAGCCAAGAAGGTGCAGGGGGCGGCTACACCTTC. As protein: CASSQEGAGGGYTF.

The rearrangement uses TRBV7-8 and TRBJ2-7; D is undetermined. Trimming took 0 bases from V and 5 from J, leaving 11 bases between them. CDR1 and CDR2 from the germline V gene are SGHVS and FQNEAQ. This CDR3 has 14 amino acids. The CDR3, as DNA: TGTGCCAGCAGCTTAGCGGTCAGGTCGGACGAGCAGTACTTC. Its protein is CASSLAVRSDEQYF.

This chain joins TRBV10-3 and TRBJ1-6; possibly TRBD1 for D (6 bases). Germline V gives CDR1 ENHRY, CDR2 SYGVKD. Trimming took 10 bases from V and 7 from J, leaving 20 bases between them. The CDR3 is made up of 15 amino acids. CDR3 DNA sequence: TGTGCCACAGGATCCGGACAGACTACGAATTCACCCCTCCACTTT. Translating it yields CATGSGQTTNSPLHF.